The 2 T cell receptor beta chains below come from one sample, sequenced in a study of cytomegalovirus exposure and HLA in healthy donors. With 60 Vbeta and 13 Jbeta primers, the PCR was carried out. Data came from immunoSEQ multiplex PCR; TCRdb stores just in-frame clones and leaves some out. The sample holds approximately 150,000 clones, about 75% seen once. Specimen: PBMCs. These receptor sequences come from a female donor in good health and CMV-seronegative.

The chain employs TRBV4-3 and TRBJ2-1; TRBD2 matches 7 bases. Germline CDR1 and CDR2: LGHNA and YSLEER. This CDR3 is built from 17 residues. With 0 bases clipped from V and 0 bases from J, the junction kept 5 bases outside the gene matches. In nucleotides, the CDR3 is TGCGCCAGCAGCCAAGATCGGGGCGGGGGCTCCTACAATGAGCAGTTCTTC. This gives the protein CASSQDRGGGSYNEQFF.

The chain is built from TRBV7-9 and TRBJ2-7, with TRBD1 identical over 10 bases. The germline V gene has CDR1 SEHNR and CDR2 FQNEAQ (reference sequence). V lost 4 bases and J lost 5; bases outside the gene matches: 11. CDR3 size: 16 residues. The CDR3 loop reads CASSSPRTGGAHEQYF. The CDR3 DNA reads as TGTGCCAGCAGCTCCCCGCGGACAGGGGGTGCACACGAGCAGTACTTC.